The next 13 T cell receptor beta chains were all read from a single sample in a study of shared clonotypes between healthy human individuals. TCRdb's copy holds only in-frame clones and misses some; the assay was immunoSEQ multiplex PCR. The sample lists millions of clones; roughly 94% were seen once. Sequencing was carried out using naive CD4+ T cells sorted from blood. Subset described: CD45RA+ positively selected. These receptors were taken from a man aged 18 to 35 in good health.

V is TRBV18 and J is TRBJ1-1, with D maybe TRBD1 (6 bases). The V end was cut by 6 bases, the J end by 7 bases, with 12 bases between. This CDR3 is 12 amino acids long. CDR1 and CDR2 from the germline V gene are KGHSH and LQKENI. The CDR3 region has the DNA TGTGCCAGCTCTTACGGACAGATTGAAGCTTTCTTT. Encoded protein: CASSYGQIEAFF.

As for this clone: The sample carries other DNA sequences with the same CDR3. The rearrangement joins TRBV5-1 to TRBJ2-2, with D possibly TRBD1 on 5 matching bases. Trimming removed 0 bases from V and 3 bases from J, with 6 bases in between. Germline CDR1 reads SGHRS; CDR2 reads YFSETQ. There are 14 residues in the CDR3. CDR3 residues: CASSLGQHTGELFF. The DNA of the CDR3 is TGCGCCAGCAGCTTGGGACAGCACACCGGGGAGCTGTTTTTT.

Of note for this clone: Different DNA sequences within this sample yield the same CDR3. The CDR3 spells CASSWTSGSYEQYF. CDR3 coding DNA: TGTGCCAGCAGTTGGACTAGCGGGAGCTACGAGCAGTACTTC. The V gene is TRBV6-6, the J gene TRBJ2-7; TRBD2 aligns across 13 bases. CDR3 length equals 14 residues. Trimming took 4 bases from V and 3 from J; bases not matched to a gene: 0. Germline V gene data show CDR1 as MNHNY and CDR2 as SVGAGI (reference sequence).

CDR3 sequence reads: CASSHQVGYTDTQYF. CDR3 in DNA: TGTGCCAGCAGCCACCAGGTGGGGTACACAGATACGCAGTATTTT. V gene TRBV7-2 combines with J gene TRBJ2-3; no firm D call. The germline gives CDR1 SGHTA, CDR2 FQGNSA. V lost 5 bases and J lost 2, with 14 bases in between. The CDR3 extends over 15 amino acids.

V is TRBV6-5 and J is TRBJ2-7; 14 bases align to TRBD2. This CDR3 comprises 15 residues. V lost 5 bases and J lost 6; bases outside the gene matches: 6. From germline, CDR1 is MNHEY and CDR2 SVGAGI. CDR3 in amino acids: CASSPGLAGAREQYF. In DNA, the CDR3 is TGTGCCAGCAGTCCGGGACTAGCGGGAGCTCGCGAGCAGTACTTC.

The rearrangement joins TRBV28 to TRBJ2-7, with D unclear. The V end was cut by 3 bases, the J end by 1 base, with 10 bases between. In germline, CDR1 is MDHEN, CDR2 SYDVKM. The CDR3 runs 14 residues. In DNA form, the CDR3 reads TGTGCCAGCAGTTTCCGGCTGAAGTCCTACGAGCAGTACTTC. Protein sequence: CASSFRLKSYEQYF.

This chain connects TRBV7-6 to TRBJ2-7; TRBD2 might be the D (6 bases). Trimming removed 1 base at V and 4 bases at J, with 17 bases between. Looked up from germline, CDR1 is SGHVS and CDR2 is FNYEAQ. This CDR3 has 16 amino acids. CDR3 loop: CASSLGAGPEGYEQYF. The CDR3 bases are TGTGCCAGCAGCTTAGGAGCAGGGCCGGAGGGATACGAGCAGTACTTC.

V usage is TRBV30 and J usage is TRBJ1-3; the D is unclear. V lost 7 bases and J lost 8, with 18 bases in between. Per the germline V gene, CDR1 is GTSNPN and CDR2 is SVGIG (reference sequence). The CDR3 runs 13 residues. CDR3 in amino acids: CAFGVSSGHTIYF. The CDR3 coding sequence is TGTGCCTTCGGGGTTAGTAGCGGACACACCATATATTTT.

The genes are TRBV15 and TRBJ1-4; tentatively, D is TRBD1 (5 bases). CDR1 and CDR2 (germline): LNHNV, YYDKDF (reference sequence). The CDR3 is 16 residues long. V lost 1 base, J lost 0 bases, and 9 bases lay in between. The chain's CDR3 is CATSRARDATNEKLFF. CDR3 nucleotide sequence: TGTGCCACCAGCAGAGCACGGGACGCAACTAATGAAAAACTGTTTTTT.

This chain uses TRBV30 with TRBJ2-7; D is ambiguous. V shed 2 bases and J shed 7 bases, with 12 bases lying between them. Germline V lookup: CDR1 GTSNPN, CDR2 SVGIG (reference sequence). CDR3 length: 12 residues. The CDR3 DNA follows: TGTGCCTGGAGTACGGGTCTTGGGGAGCAGTACTTC. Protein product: CAWSTGLGEQYF.

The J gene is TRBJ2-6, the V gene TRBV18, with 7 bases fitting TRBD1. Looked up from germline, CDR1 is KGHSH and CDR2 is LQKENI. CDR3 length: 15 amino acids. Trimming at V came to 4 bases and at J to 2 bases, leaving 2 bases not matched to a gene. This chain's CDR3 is CASSRDRAGANVLTF. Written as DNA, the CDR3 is TGTGCCAGCTCACGCGACAGGGCTGGGGCCAACGTCCTGACTTTC.

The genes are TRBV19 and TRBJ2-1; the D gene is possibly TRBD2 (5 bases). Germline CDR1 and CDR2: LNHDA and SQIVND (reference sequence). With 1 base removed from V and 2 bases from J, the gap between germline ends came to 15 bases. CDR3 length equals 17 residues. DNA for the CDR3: TGTGCCAGTAGTATAGGAGGGAGCGTAGGAACCTACAATGAGCAGTTCTTC. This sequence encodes CASSIGGSVGTYNEQFF.

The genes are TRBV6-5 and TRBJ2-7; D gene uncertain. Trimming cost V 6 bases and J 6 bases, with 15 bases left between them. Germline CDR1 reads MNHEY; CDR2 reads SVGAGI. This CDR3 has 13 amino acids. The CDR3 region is CASRTDRIGEQYF. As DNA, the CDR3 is TGTGCCAGCAGAACCGACCGAATAGGCGAGCAGTACTTC.